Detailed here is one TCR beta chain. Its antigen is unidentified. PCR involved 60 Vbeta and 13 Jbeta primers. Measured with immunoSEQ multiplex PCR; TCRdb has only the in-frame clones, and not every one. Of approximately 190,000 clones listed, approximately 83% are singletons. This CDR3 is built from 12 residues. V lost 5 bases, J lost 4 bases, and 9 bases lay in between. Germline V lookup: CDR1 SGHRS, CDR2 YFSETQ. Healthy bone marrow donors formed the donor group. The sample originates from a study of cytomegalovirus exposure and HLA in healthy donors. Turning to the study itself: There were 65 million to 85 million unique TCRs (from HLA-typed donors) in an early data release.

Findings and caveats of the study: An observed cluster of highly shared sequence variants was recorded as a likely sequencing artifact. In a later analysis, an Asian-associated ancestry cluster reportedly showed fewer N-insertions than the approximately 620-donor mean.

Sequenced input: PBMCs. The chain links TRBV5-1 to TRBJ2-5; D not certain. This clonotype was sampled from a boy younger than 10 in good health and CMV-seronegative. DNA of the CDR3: TGCGCCAGCAGATTGAGAGGAGAGACCCAGTACTTC. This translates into CASRLRGETQYF.